This T cell receptor beta chain was captured in a study of post-analysis software for immune sequencing data. Study-wide context: Clinical courses comprised relapsing-remitting, secondary progressive and progressive-relapsing multiple sclerosis. General study findings and limits: Diversity measured as normalized Chao1 was significantly lower in multiple sclerosis patients than in controls. Elevated frequency relative to controls characterized 4 or 5 TRBV segments in patients, TRBV5-6, TRBV5-1 and TRBV20-1 among them.

Incorporated into the TCR beta cDNA libraries were unique molecular identifiers, which served to reduce PCR and sequencing biases. T cells, about 0.9 to 11 million of them, yielded some 500,000 cDNA molecules. Each CDR3 protein gets one entry after TCRdb re-called the PCR reads with MiXCR. The data show 650,000 to 850,000 distinct CDR3 sequences, 46% seen once. The CDR3 contains 13 residues. V shed 6 bases, J shed 2 bases, and the junction held 4 bases outside the gene matches. A note on this clonotype: Its antigen remains unidentified.

The genes are TRBV12-3 or TRBV12-4 and TRBJ2-7, with 7 bases identical to TRBD1. The source material was blood. The sequence was collected from a girl aged 10-17 years with multiple sclerosis. The CDR3 sequence: CASRYDRAYEQYF. CDR3 nucleotide sequence: TGTGCCAGCAGGTATGACAGGGCCTACGAGCAGTACTTC.